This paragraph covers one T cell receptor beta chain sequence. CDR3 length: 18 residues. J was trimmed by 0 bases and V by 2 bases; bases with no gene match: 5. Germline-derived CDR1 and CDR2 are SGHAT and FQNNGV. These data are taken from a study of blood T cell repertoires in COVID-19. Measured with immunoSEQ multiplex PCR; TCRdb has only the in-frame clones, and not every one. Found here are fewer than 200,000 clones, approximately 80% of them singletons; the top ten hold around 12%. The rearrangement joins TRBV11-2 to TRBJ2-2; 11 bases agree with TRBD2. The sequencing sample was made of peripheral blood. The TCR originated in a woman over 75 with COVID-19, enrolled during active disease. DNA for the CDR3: TGTGCCAGCAGCTTATCCCTAGCGGGAGGAGCGAACACCGGGGAGCTGTTTTTT. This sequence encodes CASSLSLAGGANTGELFF.